This T cell receptor (beta chain) originates from a study of T cell clonality in common variable immunodeficiency. The method was immunoSEQ multiplex PCR; TCRdb's version includes in-frame clones alone and lacks a portion of them. In total the sample includes tens of thousands of clones, none of them seen once. The CDR3 has 13 residues. Per germline, CDR1 GTSNPN and CDR2 SVGIG (reference sequence). This clone was recorded many times. The read terminates 3 residues ahead of where the CDR3 ends, so the germline J gene completes it. The receptor's source is a person aged 18-70 years in good health. This chain links TRBV30 with TRBJ1-1, with D tentatively TRBD1 (6 bases). Sequencing was carried out using peripheral blood mononuclear cells. The sequenced CDR3 bases are TGTGCCTGGAGGAACAGTGGGGGCTCGGGA. Residues: CAWRNSGGSG. In full, the CDR3 reads CAWRNSGGSGAFF.